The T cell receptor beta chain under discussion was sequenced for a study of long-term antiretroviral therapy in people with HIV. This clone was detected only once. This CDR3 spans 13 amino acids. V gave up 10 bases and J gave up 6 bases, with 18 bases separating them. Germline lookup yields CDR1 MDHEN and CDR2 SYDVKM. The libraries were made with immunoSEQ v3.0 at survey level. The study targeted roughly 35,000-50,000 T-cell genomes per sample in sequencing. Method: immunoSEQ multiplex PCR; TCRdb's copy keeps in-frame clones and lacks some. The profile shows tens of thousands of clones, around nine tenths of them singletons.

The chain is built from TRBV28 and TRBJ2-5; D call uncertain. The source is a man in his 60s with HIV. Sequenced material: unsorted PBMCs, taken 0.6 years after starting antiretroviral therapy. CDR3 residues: CATLPAPAQTQYF. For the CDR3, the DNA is TGTGCCACCCTCCCGGCCCCCGCCCAGACCCAGTACTTC.